This TCR beta chain was observed in a study of shared clonotypes between healthy human individuals. Study outcomes and limitations: Large sequencing depth failed to make sorted-subset sequencing complete, rarefaction showed. Non-shared clonotypes had lower generation probabilities than those shared by all four donors.

It was into CD45RA+ naive and CD45RA-negative memory subsets that the CD4+ cells were split. In the case of this clone: Its matching antigen is unknown.

The protocol was immunoSEQ multiplex PCR, while the TCRdb copy is restricted to in-frame clones and leaves out a portion. The table has some 360,000 clones, less than 75% seen once. Germline V gene lookup returns CDR1 SGHRS and CDR2 YFSETQ. The CDR3 runs 18 residues. The V gene end was trimmed by 3 bases and the J gene end by 4 bases; junction bases not matched to a gene: 7. The V call is TRBV5-1, the J call TRBJ2-1; 16 bases agree with TRBD2. The TCR was taken from a man aged 25 to 40 in good health. Sequences were obtained from memory CD4+ T cells sorted from blood. As for subset: CD45RA-negative fraction. CDR3 bases: TGCGCCAGCAGCTGGGGACTAGCGGGAGGGAGACATTACAATGAGCAGTTCTTC. This gives the protein CASSWGLAGGRHYNEQFF.